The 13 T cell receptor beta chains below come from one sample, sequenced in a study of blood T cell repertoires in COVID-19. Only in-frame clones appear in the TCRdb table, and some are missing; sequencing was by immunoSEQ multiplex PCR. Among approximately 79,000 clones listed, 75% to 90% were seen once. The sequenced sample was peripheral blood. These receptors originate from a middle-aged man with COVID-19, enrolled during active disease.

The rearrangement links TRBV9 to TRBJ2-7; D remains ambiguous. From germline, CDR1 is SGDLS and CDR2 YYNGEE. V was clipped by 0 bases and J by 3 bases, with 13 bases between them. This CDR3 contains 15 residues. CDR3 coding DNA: TGTGCCAGCAGCGTAGGCGAGTCGGTAGTCTACGAGCAGTACTTC. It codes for CASSVGESVVYEQYF.

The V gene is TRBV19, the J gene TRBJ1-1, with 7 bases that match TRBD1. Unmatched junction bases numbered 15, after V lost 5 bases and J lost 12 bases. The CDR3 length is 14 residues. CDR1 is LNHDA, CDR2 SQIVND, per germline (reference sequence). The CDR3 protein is CASSAQSLRGITFF. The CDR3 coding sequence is TGTGCCAGTAGTGCTCAGTCCCTCAGGGGGATCACTTTCTTT.

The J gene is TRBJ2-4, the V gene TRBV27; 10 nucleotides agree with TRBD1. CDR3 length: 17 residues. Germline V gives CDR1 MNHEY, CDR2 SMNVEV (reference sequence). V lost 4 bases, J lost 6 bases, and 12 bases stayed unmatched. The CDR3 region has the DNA TGTGCCAGCAGTTCGTCCCGGGACAGGGGACTCGGAAACATTCAGTACTTC. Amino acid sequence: CASSSSRDRGLGNIQYF.

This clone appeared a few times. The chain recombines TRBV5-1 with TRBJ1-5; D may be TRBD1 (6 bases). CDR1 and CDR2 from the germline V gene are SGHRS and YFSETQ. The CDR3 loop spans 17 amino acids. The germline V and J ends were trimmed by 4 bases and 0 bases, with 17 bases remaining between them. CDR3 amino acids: CASSPLGGPYSNQPQHF. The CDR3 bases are TGCGCCAGCAGCCCCCTGGGGGGGCCCTATAGCAATCAGCCCCAGCATTTT.

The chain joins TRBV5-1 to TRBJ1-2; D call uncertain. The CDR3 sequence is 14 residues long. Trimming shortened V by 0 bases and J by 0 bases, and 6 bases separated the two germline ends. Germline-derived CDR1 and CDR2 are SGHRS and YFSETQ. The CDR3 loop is CASSLGVANYGYTF. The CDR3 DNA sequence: TGCGCCAGCAGCTTGGGTGTAGCTAACTATGGCTACACCTTC.

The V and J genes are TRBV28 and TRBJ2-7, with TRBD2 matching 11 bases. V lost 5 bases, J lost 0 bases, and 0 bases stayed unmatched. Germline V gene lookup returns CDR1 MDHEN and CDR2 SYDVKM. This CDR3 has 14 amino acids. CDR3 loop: CASSGTSGSYEQYF. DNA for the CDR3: TGTGCCAGCAGTGGGACTAGCGGCTCCTACGAGCAGTACTTC.

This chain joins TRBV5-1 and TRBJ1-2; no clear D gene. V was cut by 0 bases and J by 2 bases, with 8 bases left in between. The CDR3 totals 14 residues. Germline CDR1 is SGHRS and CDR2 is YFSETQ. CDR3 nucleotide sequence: TGCGCCAGCAGCTTGGCTGGAGAAAACTATGGCTACACCTTC. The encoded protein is CASSLAGENYGYTF.

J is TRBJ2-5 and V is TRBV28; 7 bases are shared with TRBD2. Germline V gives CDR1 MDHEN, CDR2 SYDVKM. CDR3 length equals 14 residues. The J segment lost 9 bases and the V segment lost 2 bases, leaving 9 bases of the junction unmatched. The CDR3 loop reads CASSLPSNRGAQYF. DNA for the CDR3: TGTGCCAGCAGTTTACCCTCTAACCGGGGGGCCCAGTACTTC.

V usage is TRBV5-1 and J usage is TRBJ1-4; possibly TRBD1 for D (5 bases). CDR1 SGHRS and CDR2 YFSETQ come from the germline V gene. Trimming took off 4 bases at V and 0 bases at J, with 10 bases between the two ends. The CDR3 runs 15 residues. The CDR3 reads CASSKGTATNEKLFF. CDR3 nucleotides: TGCGCCAGCAGCAAAGGGACTGCAACTAATGAAAAACTGTTTTTT.

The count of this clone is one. CDR3 sequence: CASSPVPQETQYF. CDR3 nucleotide sequence: TGTGCCAGCAGTCCCGTTCCCCAAGAGACCCAGTACTTC. The chain is built from TRBV28 and TRBJ2-5; D gene unclear. Germline CDR1 reads MDHEN; CDR2 reads SYDVKM. Trimming took 5 bases from V and 1 from J, leaving 8 bases between them. This CDR3 is built from 13 residues.

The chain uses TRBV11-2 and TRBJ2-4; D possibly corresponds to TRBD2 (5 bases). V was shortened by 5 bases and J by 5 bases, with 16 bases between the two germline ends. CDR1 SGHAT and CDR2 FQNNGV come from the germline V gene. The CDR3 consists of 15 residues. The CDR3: CASSRPSLGENIQYF. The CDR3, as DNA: TGTGCCAGCAGCCGCCCGTCTCTCGGGGAAAACATTCAGTACTTC.

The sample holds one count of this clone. The CDR3 spells CASSGLAGSYNEQFF. The CDR3 nucleotides are TGCGCCAGCAGTGGACTAGCGGGCTCCTACAATGAGCAGTTCTTC. The chain employs TRBV10-2 and TRBJ2-1; TRBD2 aligns across 10 bases. CDR1 is WSHSY, CDR2 SAAADI, per germline. The CDR3 runs to 15 residues. V shed 4 bases and J 0 bases; nucleotides not matched to a gene: 0.

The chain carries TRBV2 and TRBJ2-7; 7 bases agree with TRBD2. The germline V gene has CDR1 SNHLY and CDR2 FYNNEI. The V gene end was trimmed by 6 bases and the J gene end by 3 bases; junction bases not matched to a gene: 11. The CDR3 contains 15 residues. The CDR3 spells CASRHNTGGRYEQYF. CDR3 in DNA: TGTGCCAGCAGGCACAACACGGGAGGTCGCTACGAGCAGTACTTC.